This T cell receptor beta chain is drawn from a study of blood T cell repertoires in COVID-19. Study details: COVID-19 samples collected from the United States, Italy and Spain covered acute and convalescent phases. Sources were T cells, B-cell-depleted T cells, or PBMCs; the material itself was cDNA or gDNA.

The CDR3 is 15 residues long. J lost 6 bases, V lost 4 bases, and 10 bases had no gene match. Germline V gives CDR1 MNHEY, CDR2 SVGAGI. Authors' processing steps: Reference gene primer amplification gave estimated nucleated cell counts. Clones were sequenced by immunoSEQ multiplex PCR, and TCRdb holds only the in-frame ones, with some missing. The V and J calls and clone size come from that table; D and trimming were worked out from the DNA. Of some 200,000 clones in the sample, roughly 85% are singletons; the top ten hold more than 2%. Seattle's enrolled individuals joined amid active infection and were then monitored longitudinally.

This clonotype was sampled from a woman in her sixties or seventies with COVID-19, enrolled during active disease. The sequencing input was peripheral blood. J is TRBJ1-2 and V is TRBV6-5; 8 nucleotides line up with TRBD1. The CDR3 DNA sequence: TGTGCCAGCAGTTTCCCTGGACAGGGAATAAATGGCTACACCTTC. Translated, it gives CASSFPGQGINGYTF.